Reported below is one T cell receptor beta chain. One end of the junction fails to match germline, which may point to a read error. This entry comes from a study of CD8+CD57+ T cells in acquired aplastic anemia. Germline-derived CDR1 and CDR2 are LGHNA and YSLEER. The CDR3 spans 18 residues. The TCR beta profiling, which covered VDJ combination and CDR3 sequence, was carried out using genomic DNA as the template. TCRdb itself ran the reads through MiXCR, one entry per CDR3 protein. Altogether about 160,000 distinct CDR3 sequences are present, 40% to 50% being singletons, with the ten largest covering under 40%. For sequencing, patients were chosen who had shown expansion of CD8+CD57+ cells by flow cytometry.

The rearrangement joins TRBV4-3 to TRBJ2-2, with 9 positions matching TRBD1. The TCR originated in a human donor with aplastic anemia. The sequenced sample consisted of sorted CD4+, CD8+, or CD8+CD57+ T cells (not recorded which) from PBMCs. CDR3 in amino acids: CASSQDLYGDRVTGELLF. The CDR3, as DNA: TGCGCCAGCAGCCAAGATTTGTATGGGGACAGGGTAACCGGGGAGCTGCTTTTT.